A selection of T cell receptor beta chains follows, all from one sample in a study of blood T cell repertoires in COVID-19. TCRdb keeps only in-frame clones here, not all; method: immunoSEQ multiplex PCR. This sample has 250,000 or so clones, with about 88% found just once. Input material: peripheral blood. The receptors here all came from a woman in her 40s who had recovered from COVID-19. Each CDR3 is given without its conserved first and last residue. Each record gives: CDR3 protein, clone size, V gene, D gene. A D gene is named only where the DNA matches it firmly. Size tells how often a clone was seen (once, few, many) or the class of an expanded clone, and some rows leave it out.

ASSVGGGNGYT,.,TRBV9,.
ASSLGGRTNEKLF,.,TRBV5-4,.
ASSLNAGNTEAF,.,TRBV7-8,.
ASSPQGQGLGEAF,.,TRBV11-2,TRBD1
ASSVGFNWGYT,.,TRBV9,.
ASSRGGEGGEKLF,.,TRBV7-2,.
ASGPLDRNNQPQH,.,TRBV25-1,TRBD1
ASSRGQGGETQY,once,TRBV10-1,TRBD1
ASRGTGYQETQY,.,TRBV6-5,TRBD1
SASQTANEQF,.,TRBV20-1,.
ASSPRLAGGDTQY,.,TRBV3-1/TRBV3-2,TRBD2
ASSYRDRGPYGYT,.,TRBV5-6,TRBD1
ASSLRVTRTIKDTQY,.,TRBV5-6,.
ASTLPGGQETQY,.,TRBV27,TRBD2
ASSQFGETQY,.,TRBV16,.
ATSSADQPQH,.,TRBV24-1,.
AISGRDRLKQNTEAF,.,TRBV10-3,TRBD1
ASSQPGQHTGELF,.,TRBV4-1,TRBD1
ASTGDTGELF,.,TRBV6-5,.
ATSLGGNTEAF,.,TRBV24-1,.
ASSLDKNTDTQY,.,TRBV7-9,.
ASSSLPLDGYT,once,TRBV14,.
ASSSLPRVAF,.,TRBV28,.
ASSMEYREIYLGEQY,.,TRBV19,.
ASSIVQGPAF,.,TRBV19,.
ASSQDLRGGNRDSIYGYT,.,TRBV4-3,TRBD1
AWSVEGADTEAF,.,TRBV30,TRBD1
ASSDLVGLGEQF,.,TRBV6-4,.
ASSPGSGEQF,.,TRBV7-8,.
ASSVAGAGEKLF,.,TRBV9,.
ASSDPGQNTEAF,.,TRBV6-2/TRBV6-3,.
ASRGLAGGPESYNEQF,.,TRBV19,TRBD2
ASSGARGNQPQH,.,TRBV2,.
ASSYEGAYNQPQH,.,TRBV6-6,TRBD1
ASSVASGMSYNEQF,.,TRBV9,TRBD2
ASSPVVSHSGNTIY,.,TRBV13,.
ASSKTGPGYT,.,TRBV12-3/TRBV12-4,TRBD1
ASSPAWGLDNNEQF,.,TRBV18,.
ASSPTGEVLNTEAF,once,TRBV16,TRBD1
ASSLGTGVLNQPQH,.,TRBV5-8,TRBD1
SVDAGIVGKLF,.,TRBV29-1,.
ASRRELREKLF,.,TRBV2,.
ASKIAGGIYNEQF,.,TRBV25-1,TRBD2
ASSQEGMRGGYT,.,TRBV3-1/TRBV3-2,.
ASRRSNTEAF,.,TRBV19,.
ASSLSGGYT,.,TRBV5-6,.
AWSLGVEQF,.,TRBV30,.
AGASGSYTGELF,.,TRBV6-5,TRBD2
ASSLAGGQETQY,.,TRBV3-1/TRBV3-2,TRBD2
ASSGLAGGLVSREQF,.,TRBV5-1,TRBD2
ASRTTGGWQETQY,.,TRBV28,TRBD1
AWNVGVSSGELF,.,TRBV30,.
ASSSNSPLH,.,TRBV5-6,.
ASSERLAGGYNEQF,.,TRBV3-1/TRBV3-2,TRBD2
ASSTYLNTEAF,.,TRBV19,.
ASSKVTSGRTYNEQF,.,TRBV21-1,.
ASSPRDRADEQF,.,TRBV7-9,TRBD1
ASSISQGHQETQY,few,TRBV19,.
AWNGRGYQETQY,.,TRBV30,.
AWIPKDSSYEQY,.,TRBV30,.